This T cell receptor (beta chain) is drawn from a study of blood T cell repertoires in COVID-19. Study information: The cDNA or gDNA used as material had been derived from T cells, B-cell-depleted T cells, or PBMCs.

CDR3 size: 13 residues. Trimming took 7 bases from V and 6 from J, leaving 16 bases between them. Germline CDR1 and CDR2: SNHLY and FYNNEI. As handled by the study authors: Amplifying reference gene primers gave estimates of nucleated cell counts. Libraries were prepared by immunoSEQ multiplex PCR; TCRdb keeps only in-frame clonotypes and omits some of them. The V and J calls and clone size are taken from that table; D and trimming were inferred from the DNA. The sample contains about 140,000 clones, 85% of which appear only once. The TCR comes from a man aged 45-65 years with acute or convalescent COVID-19. The chain recombines TRBV2 with TRBJ2-7, with D possibly TRBD1 on 6 matching bases. The specimen was peripheral blood. The CDR3 DNA is TGTGCCAGCATGCCGGACAGACGCCGCGAGCAGTACTTC. Translation: CASMPDRRREQYF.